The 20 T cell receptor beta chains below all came from one sample that was sequenced in a study of T cells in Graves' hyperthyroidism and ophthalmopathy. Amplified regions were TCR beta CDR3 sequences from RNA transcripts. A first-round RT-PCR of the TCR CDR3 used the HTBI primer set. MiXCR, run by TCRdb on the multiplex PCR reads, gives a single entry per CDR3 protein. In the table there are approximately 630,000 distinct CDR3 sequences, 15% to 20% of which are singletons. The sequencing input was blood. The source is a woman in her 30s with Graves' hyperthyroidism.

This clonotype was seen many times. CDR3 nucleotide sequence: TGTGCCAGCGGGACTAGGGCATGGCAAGATACGCAGTATTTT. Encoded protein: CASGTRAWQDTQYF. V is TRBV2 and J is TRBJ2-3, with 8 bases that match TRBD2. CDR3 length: 14 amino acids. V dropped 8 bases and J dropped 5; count of bases not matched to a gene: 9. Looked up from germline, CDR1 is SNHLY and CDR2 is FYNNEI.

At least ten counts were recorded for this clonotype. The genes are TRBV10-3 and TRBJ1-5; unclear D gene. With 0 bases removed from V and 0 bases from J, the gap between germline ends came to 9 bases. The CDR3 runs 16 residues. The germline gives CDR1 ENHRY, CDR2 SYGVKD. CDR3 amino acids: CAISESSYYSNQPQHF. CDR3 nucleotide sequence: TGTGCCATCAGTGAGTCGTCATATTATAGCAATCAGCCCCAGCATTTT.

This clonotype was found many times. The V call is TRBV6-1, the J call TRBJ1-2, with D perhaps TRBD1 (6 bases). The V and J ends lost 8 bases and 6 bases respectively, with 16 bases between them. The CDR3 loop spans 13 amino acids. Germline values: CDR1 MNHNS, CDR2 SASEGT. The CDR3 sequence is CASRGGGLHGYTF. The CDR3, as DNA: TGTGCCAGCCGAGGGGGAGGGTTGCATGGCTACACCTTC.

This clonotype was seen only once. The chain combines TRBV10-3 with TRBJ2-7; 11 bases map to TRBD1. Germline CDR1 and CDR2: ENHRY and SYGVKD. V was pared by 4 bases and J by 3 bases, with 2 bases of the junction left unmatched. CDR3 length: 14 amino acids. CDR3 DNA: TGTGCCATCAGTGGGGGGACAGGGGGCTACGAGCAGTACTTC. Its translation is CAISGGTGGYEQYF.

This chain uses TRBV12-3 or TRBV12-4 with TRBJ2-1, with TRBD2 matching over 7 bases. The CDR3 runs 16 residues. Losses at the gene ends were 6 bases for V and 2 bases for J; bases not matched to a gene: 10. The CDR3 spells CASSQNSRGAYNEQFF. The CDR3 DNA sequence: TGTGCCAGCAGCCAGAATTCCCGGGGGGCCTACAATGAGCAGTTCTTC.

This clonotype was detected many times. This chain uses TRBV7-9 with TRBJ2-2; D may be TRBD1 (5 bases). Germline CDR1 reads SEHNR; CDR2 reads FQNEAQ (reference sequence). This CDR3 contains 16 residues. V was clipped by 5 bases and J by 2 bases, with 15 bases between them. The CDR3 coding sequence is TGTGCCAGCAGCCCTCCAGACAGATACAACACCGGGGAGCTGTTTTTT. This gives the protein CASSPPDRYNTGELFF.

The chain has TRBV6-5 and TRBJ2-2, with 9 bases lining up with TRBD1. The CDR3 consists of 16 residues. CDR1 is MNHEY, CDR2 SVGAGI, per germline. V lost 2 bases to trimming and J lost 3 bases; unmatched junction nucleotides: 4. The DNA for the CDR3 is TGTGCCAGCAGTTACCCCGGGACAGGGCACACCGGGGAGCTGTTTTTT. Its translation is CASSYPGTGHTGELFF.

This clonotype came up a few times. The chain carries TRBV9 and TRBJ2-7, with TRBD2 identical over 8 bases. The length of the CDR3 is 15 residues. Germline V gene data show CDR1 as SGDLS and CDR2 as YYNGEE. The V segment lost 1 base and the J segment 4 bases; nucleotides outside the gene matches: 7. The CDR3 loop is CASSVSGGQSYEQYF. The CDR3 nucleotides read TGTGCCAGCAGCGTAAGCGGGGGCCAGTCTTACGAGCAGTACTTC. The full variable domain, rest sourced from reference TRBV9 and TRBJ2-7, is DSGVTQTPKHLITATGQRVTLRCSPRSGDLSVYWYQQSLDQGLQFLIQYYNGEERAKGNILERFSAQQFPDLHSELNLSSLELGDSALYFCASSVSGGQSYEQYFGPGTRLTVT.

In DNA form, the CDR3 reads TGTGCCTGGAGTGGGCGGGAGGGCACAGATACGCAGTATTTT. It encodes CAWSGREGTDTQYF. J is TRBJ2-3 and V is TRBV30; 8 positions match TRBD2. CDR3 size: 14 residues. Germline CDR1 GTSNPN, CDR2 SVGIG (reference sequence). Trimming removed 1 base from V and 1 base from J; junction bases left unmatched: 1. The full variable domain, its missing parts supplied by reference TRBV30 and TRBJ2-3, is SQTIHQWPATLVQPVGSPLSLECTVEGTSNPNLYWYRQAAGRGLQLLFYSVGIGQISSEVPQNLSASRPQDRQFILSSKKLLLSDSGFYLCAWSGREGTDTQYFGPGTRLTVL.

This clonotype was counted a few times. This chain joins TRBV18 and TRBJ2-1, with 7 nucleotides matching TRBD1. This CDR3 has 14 residues. V gave up 4 bases and J gave up 8 bases; unmatched junction bases: 8. Per germline, CDR1 KGHSH and CDR2 LQKENI. This CDR3 is CASSRTGAQDEQFF. DNA for the CDR3: TGTGCCAGCTCACGTACAGGGGCGCAAGATGAGCAGTTCTTC. The variable domain in full, with the rest retrieved from reference TRBV18 and TRBJ2-1, is NAGVMQNPRHLVRRRGQEARLRCSPMKGHSHVYWYRQLPEEGLKFMVYLQKENIIDESGMPKERFSAEFPKEGPSILRIQQVVRGDSAAYFCASSRTGAQDEQFFGPGTRLTVL.

This clonotype was detected many times. V gene TRBV10-3 combines with J gene TRBJ2-1; TRBD2 matches 8 bases. This CDR3 has 15 residues. Germline assignment: CDR1 ENHRY and CDR2 SYGVKD. V was clipped by 5 bases and J by 8 bases; unmatched bases: 11. CDR3 bases: TGTGCCATCAGTAGCGGGAGTTGGGGCACGGATGAGCAGTTCTTC. Amino acid sequence: CAISSGSWGTDEQFF.

This clonotype was picked up many times. This chain uses TRBV28 with TRBJ2-7; tentative D call: TRBD1 (6 bases). Germline CDR1 is MDHEN and CDR2 is SYDVKM. The length of the CDR3 is 15 residues. Trimming took off 2 bases at V and 0 bases at J, with 11 bases between the two ends. In nucleotides, the CDR3 is TGTGCCAGCAGTTTAAGCCGAGGGGGCTCCTACGAGCAGTACTTC. Residues: CASSLSRGGSYEQYF.

This chain's CDR3 is CSARDVVGQEHLVRGYTF. CDR3 nucleotide sequence: TGCAGTGCTAGAGATGTTGTCGGACAGGAACATCTCGTTCGAGGCTACACCTTC. This sequence joins TRBV20-1 and TRBJ1-2; 7 bases are shared with TRBD1. Trimming removed 0 bases from V and 8 bases from J; junction bases left unmatched: 21. Germline V CDR1 and CDR2: DFQATT, SNEGSKA (reference sequence). The CDR3 length is 18 residues.

The chain has TRBV7-3 and TRBJ2-1, with 15 positions matching TRBD2. CDR3 length: 16 amino acids. Germline CDR1 SGHTA, CDR2 FQGTGA. V was clipped by 5 bases and J by 7 bases; unmatched bases: 6. The CDR3 DNA is TGTGCCAGCAGCGCCCCGGGACTAGCGGGAGGAAATGAGCAGTTCTTC. This codes for CASSAPGLAGGNEQFF.

The chain is built from TRBV6-1 and TRBJ2-5, with 10 bases that match TRBD2. CDR3 length equals 16 residues. V was pared by 6 bases and J by 2 bases, with 9 bases of the junction left unmatched. Germline values: CDR1 MNHNS, CDR2 SASEGT. CDR3 coding DNA: TGTGCCAGCAGGCCCGGGGAACTAGCGGGGCAAGAGACCCAGTACTTC. Translation gives CASRPGELAGQETQYF.

This clonotype was picked up many times. V is TRBV2 and J is TRBJ1-5; TRBD1 agrees at 9 bases. The CDR3 has 18 amino acids. The trim removed 6 bases at V and 1 base at J, leaving 13 bases unmatched. The germline gives CDR1 SNHLY, CDR2 FYNNEI. CDR3 DNA sequence: TGTGCCAGCAGGGCGCCACTTTGGACAGGGGTCAGCAATCAGCCCCAGCATTTT. Translation gives CASRAPLWTGVSNQPQHF.

This rearrangement joins TRBV12-3 or TRBV12-4 to TRBJ1-3; a weak D match, TRBD1 (6 bases). The CDR3 is made up of 17 amino acids. Trimming took 5 bases from V and 3 from J, leaving 20 bases between them. As DNA, the CDR3 is TGTGCCAGCAGTCCCCAAGGGGGACTAGTATATGGAAACACCATATATTTT. As protein: CASSPQGGLVYGNTIYF.

The gene calls are TRBV30 and TRBJ1-3; possible D gene TRBD1, 5 bases. The CDR3 is 14 residues long. V was cut by 2 bases and J by 4 bases, with 12 bases left in between. CDR1 is GTSNPN and CDR2 is SVGIG in the germline V gene (reference sequence). CDR3 sequence: CAWSSGGAGNTIYF. In DNA, the CDR3 is TGTGCCTGGAGTTCCGGAGGGGCGGGAAACACCATATATTTT.

A few counts support this clonotype. The rearrangement links TRBV6-1 to TRBJ2-2, with no clear D. This CDR3 has 15 amino acids. V shed 7 bases and J shed 6 bases, with 18 bases lying between them. CDR1 and CDR2 from the germline V gene are MNHNS and SASEGT. This CDR3 is CASTLGPSMAGELFF. The CDR3 bases are TGTGCCAGCACCCTAGGGCCTAGTATGGCCGGGGAGCTGTTTTTT.

This clonotype was counted a few times. The chain couples TRBV7-2 to TRBJ1-4; D remains unclear. The germline V gene has CDR1 SGHTA and CDR2 FQGNSA. This CDR3 is 18 amino acids long. V was trimmed by 2 bases and J by 3 bases, leaving 19 bases between them. CDR3 amino acids: CASSLTAMGSIANEKLFF. CDR3 sequence (DNA): TGTGCCAGCAGCTTAACCGCCATGGGCTCGATCGCTAATGAAAAACTGTTTTTT.